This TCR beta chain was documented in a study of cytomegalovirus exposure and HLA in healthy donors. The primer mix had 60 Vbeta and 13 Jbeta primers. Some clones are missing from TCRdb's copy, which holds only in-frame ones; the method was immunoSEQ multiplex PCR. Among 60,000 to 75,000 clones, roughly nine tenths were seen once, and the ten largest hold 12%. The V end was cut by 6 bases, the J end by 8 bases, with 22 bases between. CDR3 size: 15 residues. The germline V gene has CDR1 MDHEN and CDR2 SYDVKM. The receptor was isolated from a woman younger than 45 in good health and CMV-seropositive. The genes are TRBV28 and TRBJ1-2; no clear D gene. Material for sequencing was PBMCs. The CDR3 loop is CASSRPTTKAGGYTF. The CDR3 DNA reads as TGTGCCAGCAGCCGCCCTACGACAAAAGCAGGCGGCTACACCTTC.